What follows are 20 T cell receptor beta chains derived from one specimen sequenced in a study of graft-versus-host responses after intestinal transplantation. Intraepithelial lymphocytes and lamina propria lymphocytes were released through processing of graft tissue. Measured with immunoSEQ multiplex PCR; TCRdb has only the in-frame clones, and not every one. The sample records 50,000 to 75,000 clones, approximately 91% being singletons. Sequenced material: ileum tissue, taken approximately 370 days after transplant. These receptors all stem from a human patient who received an intestinal transplant, so some T cells may come from the graft donor.

As DNA, the CDR3 is TGTGCCAGCAGTTTGGGCACAGACTACGAGCAGTACTTC. It is translated as CASSLGTDYEQYF. The chain is built from TRBV28 and TRBJ2-7; D remains ambiguous. Looked up from germline, CDR1 is MDHEN and CDR2 is SYDVKM. The CDR3 is 13 residues long. Trimming took off 3 bases at V and 3 bases at J, with 9 bases between the two ends.

In nucleotides, the CDR3 is TGCGCCAGCAGCGGTGAACACCCCAATCAGCCCCAGCATTTT. Amino acids: CASSGEHPNQPQHF. The chain employs TRBV10-2 and TRBJ1-5; D is ambiguous. CDR1 and CDR2 from the germline V gene are WSHSY and SAAADI. The length of the CDR3 is 14 residues. Trimming stripped 6 bases from V and 3 bases from J, with 12 bases between.

The chain's CDR3 is CAISDMETQYF. CDR3 DNA: TGTGCCATCAGTGATATGGAGACCCAGTACTTC. V is TRBV10-3 and J is TRBJ2-5; D unresolved. V was cut by 3 bases and J by 5 bases, with 4 bases left in between. The V gene's germline CDR1 is ENHRY and CDR2 SYGVKD. The CDR3 runs 11 residues.

The chain has TRBV15 and TRBJ2-3; 7 bases fit TRBD1. The V gene end was trimmed by 5 bases and the J gene end by 2 bases; junction bases not matched to a gene: 4. This CDR3 has 14 residues. Per germline, CDR1 LNHNV and CDR2 YYDKDF (reference sequence). CDR3 in amino acids: CATSGGQATDTQYF. The CDR3 coding sequence is TGTGCCACCAGCGGAGGACAGGCCACAGATACGCAGTATTTT.

The chain uses TRBV29-1 and TRBJ2-7; D possibly corresponds to TRBD2 (6 bases). The CDR3 extends over 13 amino acids. The V gene lost 5 bases and the J gene lost 3 bases, with 14 bases spanning the gap. Germline CDR1 SQVTM, CDR2 ANQGSEA. The DNA for the CDR3 is TGCAGCGTTCTGGCGGGATCCGTCTACGAGCAGTACTTC. It translates to CSVLAGSVYEQYF.

The genes are TRBV4-2 and TRBJ2-7, with D possibly being TRBD2 (5 bases). Germline V gene sequence: CDR1 LGHNA, CDR2 YNFKEQ. CDR3 length: 14 amino acids. V was pared by 0 bases and J by 5 bases, with 11 bases between. The CDR3 region is CASSQDGGSNEQYF. The CDR3 nucleotides are TGTGCCAGCAGCCAAGATGGCGGGTCTAACGAGCAGTACTTC.

J is TRBJ2-5 and V is TRBV7-9; the match to TRBD2 covers 8 bases. The J call could be wrong; TRBJ2-7 is a better fit for the DNA end. This CDR3 region has 15 residues. The germline gives CDR1 SEHNR, CDR2 FQNEAQ (reference sequence). The CDR3 DNA is TGTGCCAGCAGCTCGGTGGGAGCGGGAGTGGCCGAGCAGTACTTC. This encodes CASSSVGAGVAEQYF.

The chain couples TRBV7-3 to TRBJ2-2; 14 bases fit TRBD2. CDR1 is SGHTA, CDR2 FQGTGA, per germline. The CDR3 runs 20 residues. With V trimmed by 1 base and J by 6 bases, 13 bases remained unmatched. The CDR3 spells CASSLIGLQGLAGAPGELFF. CDR3 nucleotide sequence: TGTGCCAGCAGCTTAATCGGACTCCAGGGACTAGCGGGGGCCCCCGGGGAGCTGTTTTTT.

This clone was seen a single time. As the CDR3 is not closed by the conserved phenylalanine or tryptophan, this likely results from a read error. The CDR3 DNA reads TGTGCCAGCAGCTTAGAGGGGGACAGGGGTAACGACTATGGCTACACCCTC. Its protein is CASSLEGDRGNDYGYTL. The chain is built from TRBV7-2 and TRBJ1-2, with 10 bases identical to TRBD1. Germline V CDR1 and CDR2: SGHTA, FQGNSA. CDR3 size: 17 residues. After removal of 1 base from V and 3 bases from J, the junction contained 8 bases not matched to a gene.

The chain links TRBV5-1 to TRBJ1-2; a weak D match, TRBD1 (6 bases). In germline, CDR1 is SGHRS, CDR2 YFSETQ. This CDR3 comprises 12 residues. The V end lost 0 bases, the J end lost 8 bases, and 8 bases lay between the germline ends. For the CDR3, the DNA is TGCGCCAGCAGCTTGGACAGGGAGGGCTACACCTTC. This encodes CASSLDREGYTF.

The rearrangement uses TRBV21-1 and TRBJ2-3; no check of the table's D call, TRBD2, against the DNA was made. TRBV21-1 is assigned pseudogene status. The CDR3 runs 16 residues. The CDR3 is CASSKVVQSDTDTQYF. CDR3 in DNA: TGTGCCAGCAGCAAAGTTGTCCAAAGCGACACAGATACGCAGTATTTT.

V gene TRBV6-5 combines with J gene TRBJ1-2, with 7 bases that match TRBD1. The length of the CDR3 is 13 residues. Germline CDR1 and CDR2: MNHEY and SVGAGI. The ends lost 6 bases at V and 6 bases at J; junction bases unmatched: 7. CDR3 bases: TGTGCCAGCAGGCCGACAGGGTGGGATGGCTACACCTTC. It codes for CASRPTGWDGYTF.

The J gene is TRBJ1-4, the V gene TRBV6-6, with 7 bases fitting TRBD1. The germline CDR1 and CDR2 sequences are MNHNY and SVGAGI (reference sequence). The J segment lost 8 bases and the V segment lost 6 bases, leaving 9 bases of the junction unmatched. The CDR3 is made up of 14 amino acids. The CDR3 loop reads CASRRGGGGEKLFF. The CDR3 DNA reads as TGTGCCAGCAGGCGGGGAGGGGGCGGGGAAAAACTGTTTTTT.

V is TRBV6-4 and J is TRBJ1-6; D uncertain. V lost 2 bases and J lost 7, with 9 bases in between. CDR1 is MRHNA and CDR2 is SNTAGT in the germline V gene. This CDR3 comprises 14 residues. This CDR3 reads CASSDLGRNSPLHF. In nucleotides, the CDR3 is TGTGCCAGCAGTGACCTTGGCAGAAATTCACCCCTCCACTTT.

The chain is built from TRBV4-2 and TRBJ2-3; TRBD2 aligns across 8 bases. Germline values: CDR1 LGHNA, CDR2 YNFKEQ. V lost 3 bases to trimming and J lost 2 bases; unmatched junction nucleotides: 7. The CDR3 is 16 amino acids. This CDR3 is CASSQEAGASTDTQYF. CDR3 nucleotide sequence: TGTGCCAGCAGCCAGGAAGCGGGGGCCTCCACAGATACGCAGTATTTT.

The rearrangement joins TRBV2 to TRBJ1-4; D not resolved. The CDR3 runs to 14 residues. Germline V gives CDR1 SNHLY, CDR2 FYNNEI. V gave up 2 bases and J gave up 5 bases, with 9 bases separating them. This CDR3 is CASSEIGWNEKLFF. The CDR3 nucleotides are TGTGCCAGCAGTGAAATCGGGTGGAATGAAAAACTGTTTTTT.

The chain couples TRBV14 to TRBJ2-5; D is unresolved. The CDR3 sequence is 16 residues long. Trimming removed 4 bases at V and 2 bases at J, with 17 bases between. Germline-derived CDR1 and CDR2 are SGHDN and FVKESK. The chain's CDR3 is CASSLSRWNFQETQYF. The CDR3 nucleotides read TGTGCCAGCAGCCTCTCTCGGTGGAACTTTCAAGAGACCCAGTACTTC.

The genes are TRBV9 and TRBJ2-2; TRBD1 matches 9 bases. Germline lookup yields CDR1 SGDLS and CDR2 YYNGEE. The CDR3 totals 15 residues. V was pared by 5 bases and J by 4 bases, with 6 bases of the junction left unmatched. CDR3 region: CASSLTGGGTGELFF. The CDR3, as DNA: TGTGCCAGCAGTCTTACAGGGGGCGGCACCGGGGAGCTGTTTTTT. The full variable domain, in which reference TRBV9 and TRBJ2-2 provide the parts outside the CDR3, is DSGVTQTPKHLITATGQRVTLRCSPRSGDLSVYWYQQSLDQGLQFLIQYYNGEERAKGNILERFSAQQFPDLHSELNLSSLELGDSALYFCASSLTGGGTGELFFGEGSRLTVL.

This sequence joins TRBV2 and TRBJ2-5, with D perhaps TRBD1 or TRBD2 (5 bases each). CDR1 and CDR2 (germline): SNHLY, FYNNEI. V lost 1 base and J lost 7, with 19 bases in between. The CDR3 extends over 16 amino acids. The CDR3 DNA reads TGTGCCAGCAGTGAAGATGTGCTGGGGACGATGGGGACCCAGTACTTC. Translating it yields CASSEDVLGTMGTQYF. The full variable domain, with the rest looked up from reference TRBV2 and TRBJ2-5, is EPEVTQTPSHQVTQMGQEVILRCVPISNHLYFYWYRQILGQKVEFLVSFYNNEISEKSEIFDDQFSVERPDGSNFTLKIRSTKLEDSAMYFCASSEDVLGTMGTQYFGPGTRLLVL.

The chain combines TRBV7-9 with TRBJ2-5, with unresolved D. The CDR3 consists of 13 residues. V was clipped by 1 base and J by 5 bases, with 8 bases between them. CDR1 and CDR2 (germline): SEHNR, FQNEAQ (reference sequence). The CDR3 coding sequence is TGTGCCAGCAGCTTAGGTCTGGGGGAGACCCAGTACTTC. Protein: CASSLGLGETQYF.